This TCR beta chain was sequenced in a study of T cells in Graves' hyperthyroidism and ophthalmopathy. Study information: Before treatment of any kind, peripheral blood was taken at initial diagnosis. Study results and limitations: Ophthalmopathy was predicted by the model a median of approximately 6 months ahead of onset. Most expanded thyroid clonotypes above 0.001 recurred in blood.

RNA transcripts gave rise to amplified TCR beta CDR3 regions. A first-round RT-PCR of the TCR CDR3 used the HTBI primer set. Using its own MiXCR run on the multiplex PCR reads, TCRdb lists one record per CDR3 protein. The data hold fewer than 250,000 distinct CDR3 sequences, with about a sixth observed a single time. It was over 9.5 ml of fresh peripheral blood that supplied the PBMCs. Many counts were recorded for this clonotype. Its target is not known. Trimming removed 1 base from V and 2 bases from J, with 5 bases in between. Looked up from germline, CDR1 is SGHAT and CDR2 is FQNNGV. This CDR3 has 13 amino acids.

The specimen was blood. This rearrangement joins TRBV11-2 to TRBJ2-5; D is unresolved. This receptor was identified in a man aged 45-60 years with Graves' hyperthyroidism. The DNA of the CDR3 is TGTGCCAGCAGCTTAGGCAGACAAGAGACCCAGTACTTC. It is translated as CASSLGRQETQYF.